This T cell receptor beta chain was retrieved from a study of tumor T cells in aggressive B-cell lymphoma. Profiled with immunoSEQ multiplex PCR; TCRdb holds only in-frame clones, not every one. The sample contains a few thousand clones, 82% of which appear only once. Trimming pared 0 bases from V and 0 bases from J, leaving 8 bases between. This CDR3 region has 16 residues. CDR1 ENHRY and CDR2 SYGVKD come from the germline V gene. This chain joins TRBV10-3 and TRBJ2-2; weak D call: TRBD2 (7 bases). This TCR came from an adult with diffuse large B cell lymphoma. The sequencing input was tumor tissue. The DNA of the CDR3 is TGTGCCATCAGTGAGTCAGGGGGGGCGAACACCGGGGAGCTGTTTTTT. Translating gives CAISESGGANTGELFF.